The 19 T cell receptor beta chains below come from one sample, sequenced in a study of T cell changes during pregnancy in multiple sclerosis. Method: immunoSEQ multiplex PCR; TCRdb's copy keeps in-frame clones and lacks some. The table shows 100,000 or so clones, with approximately 92% occurring only once. The starting material was peripheral blood, obtained in the second trimester of pregnancy. The receptor source for this set is a female donor with multiple sclerosis, enrolled in a pregnancy study.

The chain is built from TRBV19 and TRBJ2-2, with 8 bases that match TRBD1. V trimming: 5 bases; J trimming: 6 bases; junction bases outside the gene matches: 5. Germline V gene sequence: CDR1 LNHDA, CDR2 SQIVND (reference sequence). The CDR3 length is 14 residues. CDR3 coding DNA: TGTGCCAGTAGTGGGACAGGAGGAGCCGGGGAGCTGTTTTTT. Protein product: CASSGTGGAGELFF.

V gene TRBV10-2 combines with J gene TRBJ1-1, with TRBD1 matching over 9 bases. V was clipped by 3 bases and J by 6 bases; unmatched bases: 8. CDR3 length: 15 residues. The V gene's germline CDR1 is WSHSY and CDR2 SAAADI. The CDR3 DNA reads as TGCGCCAGCAGTGACCCCGGGACAGGGTCTTCTGAAGCTTTCTTT. Translating gives CASSDPGTGSSEAFF.

V gene TRBV28 combines with J gene TRBJ1-5; D gene unclear. Trimming pared 5 bases from V and 9 bases from J, leaving 8 bases between. Germline lookup yields CDR1 MDHEN and CDR2 SYDVKM. CDR3 length equals 11 residues. The CDR3: CASSKHPPQHF. The DNA of the CDR3 is TGTGCCAGCAGTAAACACCCGCCCCAGCATTTT.

The chain employs TRBV5-1 and TRBJ2-5, with D perhaps matching TRBD1 (5 bases). V lost 3 bases to trimming and J lost 3 bases, with 15 bases between them. The CDR3 is 15 residues long. The germline CDR1 and CDR2 sequences are SGHRS and YFSETQ. The CDR3 loop reads CASSSSPGREETQYF. The DNA for the CDR3 is TGCGCCAGCAGCTCCTCCCCGGGCAGGGAAGAGACCCAGTACTTC.

The chain joins TRBV9 to TRBJ1-2; D ambiguous. The V gene lost 0 bases and the J gene lost 8 bases, with 17 bases spanning the gap. The CDR3 length is 15 residues. Germline assignment: CDR1 SGDLS and CDR2 YYNGEE. The CDR3 reads CASSVGGAWQRGYTF. As DNA, the CDR3 is TGTGCCAGCAGCGTAGGAGGAGCCTGGCAACGGGGCTACACCTTC.

Written as DNA, the CDR3 is TGTGCCAGCAGTCCTGCAATCGGGTATAATGAAAAACTGTTTTTT. Translation gives CASSPAIGYNEKLFF. V is TRBV7-2 and J is TRBJ1-4, with unresolved D. The V end was cut by 6 bases, the J end by 4 bases, with 15 bases between. This CDR3 contains 15 residues. CDR1 is SGHTA and CDR2 is FQGNSA in the germline V gene.

This chain uses TRBV2 with TRBJ2-3; 11 bases align to TRBD2. With 2 bases clipped from V and 2 bases from J, the junction kept 6 bases outside the gene matches. Germline CDR1 reads SNHLY; CDR2 reads FYNNEI. The CDR3 is 17 amino acids. The CDR3 spells CASSENSGGANTDTQYF. As DNA, the CDR3 is TGTGCCAGCAGTGAAAATAGCGGGGGGGCAAACACAGATACGCAGTATTTT.

V gene TRBV5-8 combines with J gene TRBJ2-1; no clear D gene. Germline V gives CDR1 SGHTS, CDR2 YDEGEE. The CDR3 extends over 14 amino acids. V lost 1 base, J lost 6 bases, and 11 bases lay in between. DNA for the CDR3: TGTGCCAGCAGCTTGTGGCTAGGTCCCAATGAGCAGTTCTTC. Protein product: CASSLWLGPNEQFF.

The rearrangement links TRBV5-5 to TRBJ2-7, with D perhaps TRBD2 (5 bases). Deletions cut 0 bases from V and 3 bases from J, with 7 bases between. Per the germline V gene, CDR1 is SGHKS and CDR2 is YYEKEE (reference sequence). The CDR3 is 13 amino acids. For the CDR3, the DNA is TGTGCCAGCAGCTTGGAGCGGTTCTACGAGCAGTACTTC. Its translation: CASSLERFYEQYF.

V usage is TRBV28 and J usage is TRBJ2-5; 7 nucleotides match TRBD2. CDR3 length equals 15 residues. Germline V gene sequence: CDR1 MDHEN, CDR2 SYDVKM. V was pared by 8 bases and J by 5 bases, with 14 bases of the junction left unmatched. This chain's CDR3 is CASLMGGRAGETQYF. CDR3 nucleotide sequence: TGTGCCAGCCTTATGGGAGGGAGGGCCGGGGAGACCCAGTACTTC.

The V gene is TRBV30, the J gene TRBJ2-7; 7 bases are shared with TRBD1. V shed 4 bases, J shed 7 bases, and the junction held 10 bases outside the gene matches. Germline V lookup: CDR1 GTSNPN, CDR2 SVGIG (reference sequence). This CDR3 spans 13 amino acids. The CDR3 is CAWTKQGHGEQYF. The CDR3 DNA sequence: TGTGCCTGGACGAAACAGGGGCACGGGGAGCAGTACTTC.

The chain carries TRBV6-5 and TRBJ2-3, with TRBD2 identical over 7 bases. J lost 6 bases, V lost 6 bases, and 9 bases had no gene match. This CDR3 spans 14 amino acids. Germline CDR1 reads MNHEY; CDR2 reads SVGAGI. CDR3 sequence (DNA): TGTGCCAGCAGCCGAACGGGGGGTAGGGATACGCAGTATTTT. Its translation: CASSRTGGRDTQYF.

The chain is built from TRBV6-5 and TRBJ2-1, with 8 bases that match TRBD1. The germline gives CDR1 MNHEY, CDR2 SVGAGI. The V and J ends lost 6 bases and 4 bases, in that order; junction bases with no gene match: 5. This CDR3 contains 14 residues. The CDR3, as DNA: TGTGCCAGCAGGTGGGGACAGGAATACAATGAGCAGTTCTTC. Its translation: CASRWGQEYNEQFF.

The chain links TRBV7-9 to TRBJ1-1, with a weak D call TRBD1 (6 bases). There are 15 residues in the CDR3. Germline values: CDR1 SEHNR, CDR2 FQNEAQ (reference sequence). With 2 bases removed from V and 5 bases from J, the gap between germline ends came to 15 bases. The CDR3 loop reads CASSLSAGAGTEAFF. The CDR3 coding sequence is TGTGCCAGCAGCTTATCAGCAGGGGCTGGGACTGAAGCTTTCTTT. The full variable domain, its missing parts supplied by reference TRBV7-9 and TRBJ1-1, is DTGVSQNPRHKITKRGQNVTFRCDPISEHNRLYWYRQTLGQGPEFLTYFQNEAQLEKSRLLSDRFSAERPKGSFSTLEIQRTEQGDSAMYLCASSLSAGAGTEAFFGQGTRLTVV.

The chain carries TRBV25-1 and TRBJ2-1; D is possibly TRBD2 (6 bases). Germline V gene lookup returns CDR1 MGHDK and CDR2 SYGVNS. V was trimmed by 1 base and J by 5 bases, leaving 15 bases between them. The CDR3 runs to 16 residues. The CDR3: CASSESLGLPDNEQFF. CDR3 DNA sequence: TGTGCCAGCAGTGAATCTCTGGGACTTCCTGACAATGAGCAGTTCTTC.

This CDR3 reads CSVGALRGHYGYTF. The CDR3 DNA follows: TGCAGCGTTGGAGCCCTGCGAGGCCACTATGGCTACACCTTC. This chain joins TRBV29-1 and TRBJ1-2; D is undetermined. In germline, CDR1 is SQVTM, CDR2 ANQGSEA. Trimming stripped 4 bases from V and 3 bases from J, with 15 bases between. The CDR3 totals 14 residues. Filled out from reference TRBV29-1 and TRBJ1-2, the complete variable domain reads SAVISQKPSRDICQRGTSLTIQCQVDSQVTMMFWYRQQPGQSLTLIATANQGSEATYESGFVIDKFPISRPNLTFSTLTVSNMSPEDSSIYLCSVGALRGHYGYTFGSGTRLTVV.

The J gene is TRBJ2-5, the V gene TRBV19, with TRBD1 matching 7 bases. This CDR3 has 13 residues. The V segment lost 3 bases and the J segment 2 bases; nucleotides outside the gene matches: 0. Per germline, CDR1 LNHDA and CDR2 SQIVND (reference sequence). DNA for the CDR3: TGTGCCAGTAGTATGGGACAGCAAGAGACCCAGTACTTC. Encoded protein: CASSMGQQETQYF.

The CDR3 bases are TGTGCCACCAGCAGACGCGGGACAGGGATCGACGAGCAGTACTTC. Amino acids: CATSRRGTGIDEQYF. This rearrangement joins TRBV15 to TRBJ2-7, with 9 bases identical to TRBD1. The V gene end was trimmed by 2 bases and the J gene end by 5 bases; junction bases not matched to a gene: 7. In germline, CDR1 is LNHNV, CDR2 YYDKDF (reference sequence). The CDR3 has 15 residues.

This chain uses TRBV9 with TRBJ1-2, with D possibly matching TRBD1 (5 bases). In germline, CDR1 is SGDLS, CDR2 YYNGEE. CDR3 length: 13 residues. Trimming shortened V by 0 bases and J by 3 bases, and 6 bases separated the two germline ends. The CDR3, as DNA: TGTGCCAGCAGCGTAGGGGGGGACTATGGCTACACCTTC. It yields the protein CASSVGGDYGYTF.